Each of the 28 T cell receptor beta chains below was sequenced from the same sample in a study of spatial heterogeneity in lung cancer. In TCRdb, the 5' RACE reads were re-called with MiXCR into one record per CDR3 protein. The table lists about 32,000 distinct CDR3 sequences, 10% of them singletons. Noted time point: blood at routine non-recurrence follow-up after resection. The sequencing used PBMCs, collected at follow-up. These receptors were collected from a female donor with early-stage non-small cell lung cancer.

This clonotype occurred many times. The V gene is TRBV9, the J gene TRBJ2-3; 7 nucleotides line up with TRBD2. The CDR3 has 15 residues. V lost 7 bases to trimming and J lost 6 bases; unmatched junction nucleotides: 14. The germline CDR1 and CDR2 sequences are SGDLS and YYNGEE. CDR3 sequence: CASSLSGARRDTQYF. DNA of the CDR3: TGTGCCAGCTCCCTAAGCGGGGCTCGGCGGGATACGCAGTATTTT.

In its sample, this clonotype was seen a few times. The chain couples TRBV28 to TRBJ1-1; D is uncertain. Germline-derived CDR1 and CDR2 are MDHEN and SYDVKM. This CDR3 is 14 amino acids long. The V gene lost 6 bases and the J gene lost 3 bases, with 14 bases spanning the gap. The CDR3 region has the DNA TGTGCCAGCAGCCCAGCGGTGGACGACACTGAAGCTTTCTTT. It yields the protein CASSPAVDDTEAFF.

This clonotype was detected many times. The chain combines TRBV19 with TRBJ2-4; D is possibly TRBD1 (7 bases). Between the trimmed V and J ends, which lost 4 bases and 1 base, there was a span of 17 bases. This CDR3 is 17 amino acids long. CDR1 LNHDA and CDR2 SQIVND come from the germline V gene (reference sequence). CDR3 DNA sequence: TGTGCCAGTAGTACCCGACAGGGCCGGGAGGCCAAAAACATTCAGTACTTC. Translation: CASSTRQGREAKNIQYF.

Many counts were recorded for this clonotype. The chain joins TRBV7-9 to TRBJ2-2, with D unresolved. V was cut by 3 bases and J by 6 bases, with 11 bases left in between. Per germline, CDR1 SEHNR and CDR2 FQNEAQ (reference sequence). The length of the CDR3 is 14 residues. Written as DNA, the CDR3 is TGTGCCAGCAGCTTCAATTTACACGCCGGGGAGCTGTTTTTT. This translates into CASSFNLHAGELFF. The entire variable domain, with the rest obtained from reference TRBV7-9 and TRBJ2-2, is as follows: DTGVSQNPRHKITKRGQNVTFRCDPISEHNRLYWYRQTLGQGPEFLTYFQNEAQLEKSRLLSDRFSAERPKGSFSTLEIQRTEQGDSAMYLCASSFNLHAGELFFGEGSRLTVL.

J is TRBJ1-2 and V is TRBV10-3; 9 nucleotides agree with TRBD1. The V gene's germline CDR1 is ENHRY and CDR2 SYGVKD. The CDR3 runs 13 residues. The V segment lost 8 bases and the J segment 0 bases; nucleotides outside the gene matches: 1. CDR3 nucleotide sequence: TGTGCCATCGGGGACAGGGCTAACTATGGCTACACCTTC. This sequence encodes CAIGDRANYGYTF.

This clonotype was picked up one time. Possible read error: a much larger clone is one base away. CDR3 in DNA: TGTGCCAGCAGTATTAGCGAGGGGCCTTTCTATGAGCAGTTCTTC. Protein product: CASSISEGPFYEQFF. The J gene is TRBJ2-1, the V gene TRBV6-1; tentatively, D is TRBD1 or TRBD2 (5 bases each). CDR1 and CDR2 from the germline V gene are MNHNS and SASEGT. The CDR3 consists of 15 residues. V was cut by 5 bases and J by 8 bases, with 19 bases left in between.

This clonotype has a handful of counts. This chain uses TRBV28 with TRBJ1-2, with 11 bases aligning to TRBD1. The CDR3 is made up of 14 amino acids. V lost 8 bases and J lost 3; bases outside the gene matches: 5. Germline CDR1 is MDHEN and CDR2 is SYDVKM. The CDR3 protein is CASQGTGGDYGYTF. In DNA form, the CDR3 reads TGTGCCAGCCAAGGGACAGGGGGAGACTATGGCTACACCTTC.

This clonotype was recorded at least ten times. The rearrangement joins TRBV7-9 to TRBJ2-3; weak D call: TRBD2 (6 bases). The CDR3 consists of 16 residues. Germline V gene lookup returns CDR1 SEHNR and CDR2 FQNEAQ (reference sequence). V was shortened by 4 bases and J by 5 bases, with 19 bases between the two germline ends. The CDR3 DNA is TGTGCCAGCAGCTCCCCCCTTCGGACTAAACTAGATACGCAGTATTTT. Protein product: CASSSPLRTKLDTQYF.

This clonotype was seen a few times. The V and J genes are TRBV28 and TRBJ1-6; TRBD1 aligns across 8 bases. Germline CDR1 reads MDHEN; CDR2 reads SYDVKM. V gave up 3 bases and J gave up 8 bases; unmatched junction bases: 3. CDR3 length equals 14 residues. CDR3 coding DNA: TGTGCCAGCAGTTTTGGACAGGGCTATTCACCCCTCCACTTT. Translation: CASSFGQGYSPLHF.

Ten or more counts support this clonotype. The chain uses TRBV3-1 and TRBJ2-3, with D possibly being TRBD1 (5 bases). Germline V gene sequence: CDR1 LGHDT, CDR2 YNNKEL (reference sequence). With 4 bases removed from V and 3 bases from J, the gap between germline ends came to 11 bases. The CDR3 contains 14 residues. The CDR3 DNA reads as TGTGCCAGCAGCCCCCCGACAGTAACAGATACGCAGTATTTT. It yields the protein CASSPPTVTDTQYF.

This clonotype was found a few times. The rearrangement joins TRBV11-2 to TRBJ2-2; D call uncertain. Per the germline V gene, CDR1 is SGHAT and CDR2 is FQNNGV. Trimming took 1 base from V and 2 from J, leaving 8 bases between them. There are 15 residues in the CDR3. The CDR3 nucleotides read TGTGCCAGCAGCTTAGCGGGCAGAAACACCGGGGAGCTGTTTTTT. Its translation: CASSLAGRNTGELFF. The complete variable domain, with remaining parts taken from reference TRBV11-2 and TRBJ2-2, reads EAGVAQSPRYKIIEKRQSVAFWCNPISGHATLYWYQQILGQGPKLLIQFQNNGVVDDSQLPKDRFSAERLKGVDSTLKIQPAKLEDSAVYLCASSLAGRNTGELFFGEGSRLTVL.

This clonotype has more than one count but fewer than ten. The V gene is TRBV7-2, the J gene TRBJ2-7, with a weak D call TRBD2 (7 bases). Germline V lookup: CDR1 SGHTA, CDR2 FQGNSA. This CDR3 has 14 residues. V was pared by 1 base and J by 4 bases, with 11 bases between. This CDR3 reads CASSLDGGQYEQYF. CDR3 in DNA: TGTGCCAGCAGCTTAGACGGGGGGCAGTACGAGCAGTACTTC.

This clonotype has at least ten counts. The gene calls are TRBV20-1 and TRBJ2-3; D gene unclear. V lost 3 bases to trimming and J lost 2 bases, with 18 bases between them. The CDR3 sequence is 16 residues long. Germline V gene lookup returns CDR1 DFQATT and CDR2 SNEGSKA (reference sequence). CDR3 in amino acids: CSARPGPQVLTDTQYF. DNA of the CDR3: TGCAGTGCTAGGCCGGGTCCCCAGGTCCTCACAGATACGCAGTATTTT.

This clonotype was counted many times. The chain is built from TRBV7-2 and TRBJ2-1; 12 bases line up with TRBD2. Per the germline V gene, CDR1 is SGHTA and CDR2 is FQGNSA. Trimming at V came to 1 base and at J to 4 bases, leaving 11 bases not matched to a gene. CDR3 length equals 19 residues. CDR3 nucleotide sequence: TGTGCCAGCAGCTTAGAGACTAGCGGGGGCCCCCAACTATACAATGAGCAGTTCTTC. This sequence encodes CASSLETSGGPQLYNEQFF.

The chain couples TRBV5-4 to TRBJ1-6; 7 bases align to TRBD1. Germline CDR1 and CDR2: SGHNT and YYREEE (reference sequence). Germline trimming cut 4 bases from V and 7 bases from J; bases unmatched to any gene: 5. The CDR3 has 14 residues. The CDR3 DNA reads TGTGCCAGCAGCACCGACAGGGAGAATTCACCCCTCCACTTT. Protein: CASSTDRENSPLHF.

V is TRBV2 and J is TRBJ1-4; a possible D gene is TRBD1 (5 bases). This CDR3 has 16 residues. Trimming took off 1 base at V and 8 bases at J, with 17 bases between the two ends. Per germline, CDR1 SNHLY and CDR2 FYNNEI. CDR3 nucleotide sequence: TGTGCCAGCAGTGAAGATGGTGGCTTGAGGGACGAAAAACTGTTTTTT. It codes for CASSEDGGLRDEKLFF.

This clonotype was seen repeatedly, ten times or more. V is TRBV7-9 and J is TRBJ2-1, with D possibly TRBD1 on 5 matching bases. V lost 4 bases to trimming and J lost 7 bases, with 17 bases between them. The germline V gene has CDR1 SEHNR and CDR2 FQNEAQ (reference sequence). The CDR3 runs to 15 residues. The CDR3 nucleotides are TGTGCCAGCAGCTGGGCGCAGGGCGATTTAAATGAGCAGTTCTTC. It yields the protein CASSWAQGDLNEQFF. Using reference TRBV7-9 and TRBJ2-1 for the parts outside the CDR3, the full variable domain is DTGVSQNPRHKITKRGQNVTFRCDPISEHNRLYWYRQTLGQGPEFLTYFQNEAQLEKSRLLSDRFSAERPKGSFSTLEIQRTEQGDSAMYLCASSWAQGDLNEQFFGPGTRLTVL.

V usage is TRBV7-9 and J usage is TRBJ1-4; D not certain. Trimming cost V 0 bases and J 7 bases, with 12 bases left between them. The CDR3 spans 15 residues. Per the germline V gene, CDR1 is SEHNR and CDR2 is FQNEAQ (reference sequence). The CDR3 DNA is TGTGCCAGCAGCTTAGCGGGTCGTGGTGGTGAAAAACTGTTTTTT. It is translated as CASSLAGRGGEKLFF.

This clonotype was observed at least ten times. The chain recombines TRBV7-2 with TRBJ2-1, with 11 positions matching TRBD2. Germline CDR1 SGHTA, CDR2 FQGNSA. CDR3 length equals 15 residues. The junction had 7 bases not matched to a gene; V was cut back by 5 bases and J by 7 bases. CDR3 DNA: TGTGCCAGCAGCCGAATGACTAGCGGGGCTAATGAGCAGTTCTTC. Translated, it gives CASSRMTSGANEQFF.

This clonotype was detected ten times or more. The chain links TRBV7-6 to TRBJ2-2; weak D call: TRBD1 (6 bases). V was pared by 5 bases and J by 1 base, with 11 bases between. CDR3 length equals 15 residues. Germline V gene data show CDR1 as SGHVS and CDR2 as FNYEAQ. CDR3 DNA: TGTGCCAGCAGCCCGGACAGCAAGAACACCGGGGAGCTGTTTTTT. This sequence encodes CASSPDSKNTGELFF. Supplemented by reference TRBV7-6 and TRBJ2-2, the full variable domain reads GAGVSQSPRYKVTKRGQDVALRCDPISGHVSLYWYRQALGQGPEFLTYFNYEAQQDKSGLPNDRFSAERPEGSISTLTIQRTEQRDSAMYRCASSPDSKNTGELFFGEGSRLTVL.

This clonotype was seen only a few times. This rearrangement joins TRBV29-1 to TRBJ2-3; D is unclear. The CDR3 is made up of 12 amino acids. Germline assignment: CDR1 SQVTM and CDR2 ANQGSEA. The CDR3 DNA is TGCACCTCCATGTGGGTAACAGATACGCAGTATTTT. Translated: CTSMWVTDTQYF.

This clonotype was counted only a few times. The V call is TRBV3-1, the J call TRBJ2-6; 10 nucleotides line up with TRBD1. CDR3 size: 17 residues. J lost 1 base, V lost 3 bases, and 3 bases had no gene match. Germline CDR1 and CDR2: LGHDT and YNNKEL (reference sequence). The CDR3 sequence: CASSQTGGASGANVLTF. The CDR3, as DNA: TGTGCCAGCAGCCAGACAGGGGGCGCGTCTGGGGCCAACGTCCTGACTTTC.

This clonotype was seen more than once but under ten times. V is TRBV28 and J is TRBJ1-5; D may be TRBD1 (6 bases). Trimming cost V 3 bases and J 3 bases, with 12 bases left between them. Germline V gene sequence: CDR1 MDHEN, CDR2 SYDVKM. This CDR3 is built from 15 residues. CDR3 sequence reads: CASSFSGAYNQPQHF. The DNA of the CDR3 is TGTGCCAGCAGTTTCTCAGGGGCGTACAATCAGCCCCAGCATTTT.

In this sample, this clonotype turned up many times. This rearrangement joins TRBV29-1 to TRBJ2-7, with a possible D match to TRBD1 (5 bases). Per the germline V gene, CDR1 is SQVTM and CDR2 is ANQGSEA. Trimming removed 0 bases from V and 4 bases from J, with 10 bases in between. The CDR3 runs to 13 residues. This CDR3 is CSVEDGHNYEQYF. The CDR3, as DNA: TGCAGCGTTGAAGACGGACACAATTACGAGCAGTACTTC.

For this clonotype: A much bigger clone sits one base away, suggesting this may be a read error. The CDR3 protein is CASSNPLRGETRYF. CDR3 in DNA: TGTGCCAGTAGTAATCCTCTCCGGGGCGAGACCCGGTACTTC. The chain carries TRBV19 and TRBJ2-5; D assignment may be TRBD1 or TRBD2 (5 bases each). Germline V CDR1 and CDR2: LNHDA, SQIVND (reference sequence). The CDR3 loop spans 14 amino acids. The full variable domain, its missing parts supplied by reference TRBV19 and TRBJ2-5, is DGGITQSPKYLFRKEGQNVTLSCEQNLNHDAMYWYRQDPGQGLRLIYYSQIVNDFQKGDIAEGYSVSREKKESFPLTVTSAQKNPTAFYLCASSNPLRGETRYFGPGTRLLVL.

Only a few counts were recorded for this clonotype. CDR3 protein: CASSFKTSGETQYF. The CDR3 DNA is TGCGCCAGCAGCTTCAAAACTAGCGGAGAGACCCAGTACTTC. The chain combines TRBV5-1 with TRBJ2-5, with TRBD2 matching 8 bases. Trimming cost V 2 bases and J 4 bases; bases outside gene matches: 4. The germline V gene encodes CDR1 SGHRS and CDR2 YFSETQ. The length of the CDR3 is 14 residues.

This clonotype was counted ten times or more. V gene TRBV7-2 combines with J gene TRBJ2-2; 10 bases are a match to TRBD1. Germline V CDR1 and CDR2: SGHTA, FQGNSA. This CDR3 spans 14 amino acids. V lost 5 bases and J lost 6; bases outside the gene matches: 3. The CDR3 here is CASSRQGASGELFF. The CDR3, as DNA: TGTGCCAGCAGCCGACAGGGGGCTTCCGGGGAGCTGTTTTTT. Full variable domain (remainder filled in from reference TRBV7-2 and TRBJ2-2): GAGVSQSPSNKVTEKGKDVELRCDPISGHTALYWYRQSLGQGLEFLIYFQGNSAPDKSGLPSDRFSAERTGGSVSTLTIQRTQQEDSAVYLCASSRQGASGELFFGEGSRLTVL.

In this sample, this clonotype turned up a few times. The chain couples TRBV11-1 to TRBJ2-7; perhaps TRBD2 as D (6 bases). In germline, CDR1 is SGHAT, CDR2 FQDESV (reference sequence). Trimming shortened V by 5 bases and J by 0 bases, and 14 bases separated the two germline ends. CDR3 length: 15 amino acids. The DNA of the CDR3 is TGTGCCAGCAGCGCAACAGGAGGGAGCTCCTACGAGCAGTACTTC. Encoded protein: CASSATGGSSYEQYF.